This section outlines one T cell receptor (beta chain) sequence together with its context. These data are taken from a study of blood T cell repertoires in COVID-19. This CDR3 region has 13 residues. CDR1 and CDR2 from the germline V gene are LGHDT and YNNKEL (reference sequence). Deletions cut 2 bases from V and 4 bases from J, with 7 bases between. The assay was immunoSEQ multiplex PCR, and TCRdb's table has in-frame clones only and misses some. The table has a few hundred thousand clones, approximately 80% seen once. Sequencing was done on a sample of peripheral blood. The clonotype comes from a woman aged 40 to 55 who had recovered from COVID-19. The rearrangement uses TRBV3-1 (or the pseudogene TRBV3-2) and TRBJ2-3; D may be TRBD2 (5 bases). CDR3 residues: CASSQLGADTQYF. The CDR3 DNA reads as TGTGCCAGCAGCCAACTGGGAGCAGATACGCAGTATTTT.